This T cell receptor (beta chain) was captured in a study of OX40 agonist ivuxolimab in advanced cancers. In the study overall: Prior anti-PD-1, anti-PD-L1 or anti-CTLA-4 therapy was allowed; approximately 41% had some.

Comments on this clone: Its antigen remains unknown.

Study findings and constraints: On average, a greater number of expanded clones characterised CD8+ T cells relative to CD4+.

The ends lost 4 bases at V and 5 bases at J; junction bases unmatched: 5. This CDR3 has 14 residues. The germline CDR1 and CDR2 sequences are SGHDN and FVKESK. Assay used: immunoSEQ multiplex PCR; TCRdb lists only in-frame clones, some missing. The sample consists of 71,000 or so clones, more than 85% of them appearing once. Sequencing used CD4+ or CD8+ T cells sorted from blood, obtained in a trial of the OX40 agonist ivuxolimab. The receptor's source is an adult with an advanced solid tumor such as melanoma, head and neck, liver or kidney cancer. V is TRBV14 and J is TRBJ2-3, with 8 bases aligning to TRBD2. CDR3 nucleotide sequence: TGTGCCAGCAGCCCCCTTCGGGGGGGAGATACGCAGTATTTT. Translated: CASSPLRGGDTQYF.